This T cell receptor beta chain is drawn from a study of regulatory T cells in long-lasting Graves disease (dated by TCRdb to the early 2020s). Context from the whole study: Newly diagnosed Graves' disease patients had taken antithyroid drugs for less than 3 months. Patients with persistent Graves' disease were compared with patients with newly diagnosed Graves' disease using TCR sequencing and RNA sequencing of peripheral blood. A total of 33 samples underwent TCR sequencing, from some 13 patients with persistent Graves' disease and some 20 patients with newly diagnosed Graves' disease. The study was conducted in China and was registered as a clinical trial.

This clonotype was detected ten times or more. There is no known antigen for this receptor. Qualities for individual bases were not recorded, and no much larger clone is one base off. What this sample's time point label stands for: newly diagnosed GD, antithyroid drugs for less than 3 months. RNA was extracted from PBMCs in TRIzol for both TCR sequencing and RNA sequencing. Graves' disease was diagnosed according to American Thyroid Association guidelines. Patients were recruited from an endocrinology department in Xi'an, China. Each patient gave approximately 9.7 milliliters of peripheral blood, collected in an EDTA anticoagulant tube. PBMCs were isolated by Ficoll Paque Plus density gradient separation without further T cell sorting. RNA quality was checked with an Agilent 2100 Bioanalyzer and agarose gel, and concentration with a NanoDrop 2000. Results the study describes overall, beyond this receptor: TRBV28, TRBJ1-2 and TRBJ2-5 were preferentially used in persistent disease, while TRBV20-1 and TRBJ2-1 were favored in newly diagnosed disease. As a limitation, the authors acknowledged that the small sample size may reduce accuracy. Patients with persistent disease shared more public clonotypes (under 3,000) than newly diagnosed patients did (more than 900). The study examined only peripheral blood because the primary lesion, thyroid tissue, could not be accessed. Compared with newly diagnosed patients, patients with persistent Graves' disease had lower TCR Shannon entropy and fewer highly expanded clones, which suggests clonal expansion. Only the TCR beta chain was sequenced and analyzed.

CDR3 length: 14 amino acids, cysteine to phenylalanine. CDR3 DNA only is kept here, 42 bases in frame from base 1. Via the germline V gene (reference sequence), CDR1 is GTSNPN and CDR2 SVGIG. Trimming costs V 3 bases and J 14 bases, and their ends lie 20 bases apart. Receptor libraries were prepared by multiplex PCR. The sample was run on an Illumina HiSeq 4000. iRepertoire HTBI primers and Arm-PCR amplification of CDR3 regions were used to construct TCR beta libraries. Before sequencing, the PCR products underwent gel purification. Under the source paper's analysis protocol: A total of fewer than 65 TRBV and some 15 TRBJ segments were identified across samples and were used for gene usage analysis of CDR3 amino acid clonotypes. COPE and FqMerger were used to merge filtered high-quality paired reads into contigs. Contigs were aligned with BLAST to IMGT TRBV, TRBD and TRBJ reference genes, and CDR3 was defined per IMGT. Any clonotype with a frequency above 0.1% was counted as a highly expanded clone. Shannon entropy served as the measure of repertoire diversity, while the Gini coefficient captured V-J evenness. Clonotypes shared by more than one individual were considered public. Clones were called with MiXCR by TCRdb after fastp trimmed the public reads at Q25, and only in-frame beta chains were retained. A single entry per CDR3 protein holds the most common genes and DNA from its merged rows. The V and J calls and clone size are TCRdb's, not the authors'. Present in this sample are 500,000 or so distinct CDR3 sequences, about a sixth of which were seen just once. Roughly an eighth of the sample goes to the ten largest clones.

This sample was shared with a second study, whose subject was T cells in Graves' hyperthyroidism and ophthalmopathy. In that second paper, the authors write: Graves' hyperthyroidism was defined as stable when no progression to ophthalmopathy occurred over 18 months of follow-up. Hyperthyroidism patients were newly diagnosed, with disease duration under 2 months, and aged 18 to 65 years. Any patient with an uncontrolled infection, another autoimmune disease, pregnancy or lactation was excluded. Diagnoses were established on the basis of clinical symptoms, serum thyroxine and TRAb, thyroid ultrasound, and orbital computed tomography. A first-round RT-PCR of the TCR CDR3 used the HTBI primer set with the Qiagen OneStep RT-PCR kit. Most expanded thyroid clonotypes (frequency above 0.001) were also detected in blood, a finding suggesting that blood repertoires may reflect thyroid immune responses. In cross-validation, a model built on a 13 V-J signature told ophthalmopathy apart from stable hyperthyroidism with about 90% sensitivity and 81% to 82% specificity, and in testing the same model reached 80%/75%. In validation, the model predicted progression to ophthalmopathy a median of roughly 6.5 months before onset, with about 71% sensitivity and almost 75% specificity. To identify TCR V-J signatures that set the groups apart, the researchers used a discovery cohort of about a hundred patients, made up of some 41 with Graves' ophthalmopathy and about 60 with stable Graves' hyperthyroidism. Whether ophthalmopathy could be predicted prospectively was tested in an independent validation cohort made up of some 20 hyperthyroidism patients plus 17 patients who later progressed to ophthalmopathy. The roughly 100 discovery patients were randomly divided into training and test sets at a 7:3 ratio. Thyroid tissue and blood T-cell repertoires from six or seven Graves' hyperthyroidism patients were also compared in the study. After blood sampling, hyperthyroidism patients were treated with methimazole at a starting dose of 30 mg daily, and ophthalmopathy patients were treated with high-dose intravenous methylprednisolone. Libraries were constructed in a second round of multiplex PCR, after which size selection and purification were performed. The libraries were sequenced on an Illumina HiSeq2000 using paired-end 100 bp reads. SOAPnuke was used to process the raw data, with reads discarded if the reads contained adapters or uncalled bases, had a mean Phred below 15, or lacked an exact constant-primer or identifier match. High-quality paired reads were merged with COPE v1.2.5, and unique nucleotide sequences were defined as clonotypes. Clonotypes were aligned to IMGT TRBV, TRBD and TRBJ reference segments using MiTCR v1.1. Only V-J combinations with frequency above 0.0001, covering 99% to 99.2% of repertoires, were analysed. The TCS score was defined as F50 (clonal expansion) divided by E x V (chaos), with BLOSUM62-based TCRdist calculated between CDR3 peptides within each V-J. Welch's t-statistics and random forest reduced approximately 520 V-J features to under 15, which were used in a naive Bayes classifier (R e1071). No statistical method was used to fix the sample size in advance, and group allocation was not hidden from the investigators. The paper reports TCR Vbeta CDR3 sequencing of some 140 peripheral blood samples: approximately 43 ophthalmopathy, 75 to 80 hyperthyroidism and around 17 progressor patients.

This receptor chain uses TRBV30 and TRBJ1-6; confidence is insufficient to name the D gene. The material was peripheral blood mononuclear cells (PBMCs), obtained at new diagnosis, from a patient treated with antithyroid drugs. The clonotype comes from a man in his forties with Graves disease. Donor details come from another sample of the same person, matched by shared clones. The nucleotides are TGTGCCTGGAGAAACGGAGTGGGGATTGGGGCCCTCCACTTT. This encodes CAWRNGVGIGALHF.